Listed below are T cell receptor beta chains from one sample, sequenced in a study of radiation and T cells in renal cell carcinoma. Assay: immunoSEQ multiplex PCR; the TCRdb copy retains only in-frame clones and omits some. The table has 150,000 to 200,000 clones, roughly nine tenths seen once. Source: blood, taken from a patient whose treatment included radiotherapy and nephrectomy. All receptors come from a woman aged 45-65 years with renal cell carcinoma. CDR3s include the opening cysteine and the closing phenylalanine or tryptophan. The D gene is left open where the match is weak. Rows give clone size only sometimes, using once, few, many, or a class for an expanded clone.

V gene	clone size	D gene	J gene	CDR3 protein	CDR3 DNA
TRBV29-1	NA	TRBD1	TRBJ1-2	CSVEPVRGENGYTF	TGCAGCGTTGAACCGGTCAGGGGGGAGAATGGCTACACCTTC
TRBV7-9	NA	TRBD2	TRBJ2-7	CASSSRVAGGYEQYF	TGTGCCAGCAGCTCACGGGTAGCGGGGGGCTACGAGCAGTACTTC
TRBV7-3	NA	NA	TRBJ1-2	CASSCPTGTNYGYTF	TGTGCCAGCAGCTGCCCAACAGGGACCAACTATGGCTACACCTTC
TRBV2	NA	NA	TRBJ2-3	CASSYTTGLASTDTQYF	TGTGCCAGCAGTTATACAACCGGTTTGGCTAGCACAGATACGCAGTATTTT
TRBV5-1	once	NA	TRBJ2-5	CASSDDLGLLEETQYF	TGCGCCAGCAGTGATGATTTGGGGCTCCTTGAAGAGACCCAGTACTTC
TRBV6-5	NA	NA	TRBJ1-2	CASSYSGVAGKGYTF	TGTGCCAGCAGTTACTCCGGGGTGGCGGGGAAAGGCTACACCTTC
TRBV6-1	NA	NA	TRBJ1-5	CASSEGSYSNQPQHF	TGTGCCAGCAGTGAGGGCAGCTATAGCAATCAGCCCCAGCATTTT
TRBV5-1	NA	NA	TRBJ2-2	CASSLTNTGELFF	TGCGCCAGCAGCTTGACGAACACCGGGGAGCTGTTTTTT
TRBV5-1	NA	TRBD1	TRBJ1-2	CASSSGQNYGYTF	TGCGCCAGCAGCTCGGGACAGAACTATGGCTACACCTTC
TRBV7-9	NA	NA	TRBJ1-3	CASSFTAGGNTIYF	TGTGCCAGCAGCTTTACTGCGGGGGGAAACACCATATATTTT
TRBV4-1	NA	NA	TRBJ2-1	CASSLGTNNEQFF	TGCGCCAGCAGCCTGGGAACGAACAATGAGCAGTTCTTC
TRBV5-4	NA	NA	TRBJ1-2	CASGLGGAGGYTF	TGTGCCAGCGGCTTAGGGGGGGCTGGTGGCTACACCTTC
TRBV10-3	NA	NA	TRBJ2-2	CAISESDPGELFF	TGTGCCATCAGTGAGTCCGACCCCGGGGAGCTGTTTTTT
TRBV12-5	NA	NA	TRBJ1-3	CASARSGGNTIYF	TGTGCTAGTGCCCGAAGCGGGGGAAACACCATATATTTT
TRBV7-6	NA	NA	TRBJ2-5	CASSLDWSAVKTQYF	TGTGCCAGCAGCTTAGACTGGAGTGCTGTGAAGACCCAGTACTTC
TRBV10-3	once	NA	TRBJ1-5	CAISGASDNQPQHF	TGTGCCATCAGTGGGGCGTCGGACAATCAGCCCCAGCATTTT
TRBV7-9	NA	NA	TRBJ1-6	CASSLGTAISPLHF	TGTGCCAGCAGCTTAGGCACGGCCATCTCACCCCTCCACTTT
TRBV19	few	NA	TRBJ1-2	CASSIGETGYTF	TGTGCCAGTAGTATAGGCGAAACTGGCTACACCTTC
TRBV29-1	NA	NA	TRBJ2-7	CSVEAGAGREPYEQYF	TGCAGCGTTGAAGCAGGGGCGGGGAGGGAACCCTACGAGCAGTACTTC
TRBV4-1	NA	TRBD2	TRBJ2-1	CASSQQSGTRGPFKGNEQFF	TGCGCCAGCAGCCAGCAATCGGGGACTAGGGGCCCATTTAAGGGCAATGAGCAGTTCTTC
TRBV19	NA	TRBD1	TRBJ1-4	CASSLPSGTGGEFNEKLFF	TGTGCCAGTAGTTTACCCTCCGGGACAGGGGGCGAATTTAATGAAAAACTGTTTTTT
TRBV19	once	NA	TRBJ2-7	CASSINRDGVGEQYF	TGTGCCAGTAGTATCAACCGGGACGGAGTGGGGGAGCAGTACTTC
TRBV18	NA	NA	TRBJ2-1	CASSPLPSYNEQFF	TGTGCCAGCTCACCCCTCCCGTCCTACAATGAGCAGTTCTTC
TRBV7-2	few	NA	TRBJ2-7	CASSITGSSYEQYF	TGTGCCAGCAGCATCACAGGGAGCTCCTACGAGCAGTACTTC
TRBV7-3	NA	NA	TRBJ1-1	CASSVPGRMNTEAFF	TGTGCCAGCAGCGTCCCGGGACGGATGAACACTGAAGCTTTCTTT
TRBV6-6	NA	NA	TRBJ1-1	CASSYSSRQANTEAFF	TGTGCCAGCAGTTACTCTTCGAGACAGGCGAACACTGAAGCTTTCTTT
TRBV7-9	NA	NA	TRBJ1-4	CASSLGTLEKLFF	TGTGCCAGCAGCCTCGGGACGCTGGAAAAACTGTTTTTT
TRBV4-3	NA	TRBD2	TRBJ2-3	CASSQDDGTGGADTQYF	TGCGCCAGCAGCCAAGATGATGGGACGGGGGGGGCAGATACGCAGTATTTT
TRBV5-1	NA	NA	TRBJ2-2	CASSLGDTGELFF	TGCGCCAGCAGCTTAGGAGACACCGGGGAGCTGTTTTTT
TRBV11-2	NA	TRBD1	TRBJ2-5	CASSSDRAGTQYF	TGTGCCAGCAGTTCTGACAGGGCGGGGACCCAGTACTTC
TRBV7-3	NA	NA	TRBJ2-1	CASSLIGGPSGNEQFF	TGTGCCAGCAGCTTAATTGGGGGGCCTAGCGGCAATGAGCAGTTCTTC
TRBV5-6	NA	NA	TRBJ1-2	CASRPLAGGYTF	TGTGCCAGCCGCCCCCTCGCCGGGGGCTACACCTTC
TRBV6-1	NA	NA	TRBJ1-2	CASTQGRGTYGYTF	TGTGCCAGCACTCAAGGAAGGGGGACCTATGGCTACACCTTC
TRBV6-5	NA	NA	TRBJ2-5	CASSYDDNQETQYF	TGTGCCAGCAGTTACGACGACAACCAAGAGACCCAGTACTTC